The 32 T cell receptor beta chains given below trace back to one sample, sequenced in a study of beta chain features in type 1 diabetes. Broader study findings: Among all four CD4+ subsets, Type 1 diabetes patients had TCRB CDR3s that were moderately but significantly shorter.

Their specific antigens are unknown. Of the isolated RNA, all was reverse transcribed, and so the sequenced material was expressed TCRB transcripts. Sequencing was performed with immunoSEQ multiplex PCR; in TCRdb, only in-frame clones are kept and a portion is missing. The sample comprises hundreds of thousands of clones, 11% to 15% of which are singletons, and less than 0.04% rests with the top ten. Sequencing was carried out using naive CD4+ T cells from blood. The receptors come from a man aged 18 to 30 with type 1 diabetes.

J is TRBJ2-5 and V is TRBV6-5, with 9 bases fitting TRBD1. With 6 bases clipped from V and 5 bases from J, the junction kept 10 bases outside the gene matches. Germline assignment: CDR1 MNHEY and CDR2 SVGAGI. The CDR3 runs 15 residues. This chain's CDR3 is CASRESGTGWETQYF. CDR3 coding DNA: TGTGCCAGCAGGGAGTCCGGGACAGGGTGGGAGACCCAGTACTTC.

This clone has a handful of counts. The V and J genes are TRBV23-1 and TRBJ2-7, with 8 bases aligning to TRBD1. TRBV23-1 is placed among ORFs of uncertain function. The CDR3 covers 16 residues. The V gene end was trimmed by 3 bases and the J gene end by 5 bases; junction bases not matched to a gene: 12. The CDR3 spells CASSHNRGQGFHEQYF. The CDR3 DNA follows: TGCGCCAGCAGTCATAACCGCGGACAGGGTTTCCACGAGCAGTACTTC.

This clone came up a few times. This chain uses TRBV21-1 with TRBJ1-2. TRBV21-1 is a pseudogene locus. This CDR3 contains 11 residues. The CDR3 protein is CASTPVNGYTF. In nucleotides, the CDR3 is TGTGCCAGCACCCCGGTCAATGGCTACACCTTC.

This chain uses TRBV6-1 with TRBJ2-5; D perhaps matches TRBD2 (6 bases). Germline-derived CDR1 and CDR2 are MNHNS and SASEGT. Trimming took off 8 bases at V and 5 bases at J, with 18 bases between the two ends. This CDR3 region has 14 residues. DNA of the CDR3: TGTGCCAGCGGAGAAGGAGGGCGGATGGAGACCCAGTACTTC. It encodes CASGEGGRMETQYF.

This clone appeared a few times. The chain couples TRBV7-8 to TRBJ2-1; possible D gene TRBD2, 5 bases. Between the trimmed V and J ends, which lost 5 bases and 14 bases, there was a span of 19 bases. CDR3 length: 13 residues. Germline CDR1 is SGHVS and CDR2 is FQNEAQ. The CDR3 reads CASSNLGTGTEFF. The CDR3 DNA is TGTGCCAGCAGCAACCTAGGAACGGGAACTGAGTTCTTC.

This clone came up a few times. This chain links TRBV5-4 with TRBJ2-1; D gene unclear. Germline loops: CDR1 SGHNT, CDR2 YYREEE (reference sequence). V lost 5 bases to trimming and J lost 4 bases, with 19 bases between them. This CDR3 has 16 residues. The CDR3 is CASSDGIKNIYNEQFF. The CDR3 nucleotides are TGTGCCAGCAGTGACGGAATCAAAAACATATACAATGAGCAGTTCTTC.

The CDR3 loop is CASSLGQGVNFPISPLHF. DNA for the CDR3: TGCGCCAGCAGCCTGGGACAGGGGGTTAATTTCCCAATTTCACCCCTCCACTTT. This chain joins TRBV4-3 and TRBJ1-6, with 11 bases fitting TRBD1. V lost 4 bases to trimming and J lost 9 bases; unmatched junction nucleotides: 14. CDR1 and CDR2 from the germline V gene are LGHNA and YSLEER. The CDR3 consists of 18 residues.

The rearrangement uses TRBV13 and TRBJ2-2; 7 bases are shared with TRBD1. The junction had 10 bases not matched to a gene; V was cut back by 5 bases and J by 7 bases. The germline gives CDR1 PRHDT, CDR2 FYEKMQ (reference sequence). CDR3 size: 15 residues. CDR3: CASSVLFQGVGELFF. CDR3 DNA sequence: TGTGCCAGCAGCGTCCTATTCCAGGGGGTCGGGGAGCTGTTTTTT.

This clone was seen a few times. The genes are TRBV4-1 and TRBJ1-4, with a tentative D call TRBD1 (6 bases). Trimming shortened V by 0 bases and J by 0 bases, and 11 bases separated the two germline ends. The V gene's germline CDR1 is MGHRA and CDR2 YSYEKL. This CDR3 spans 17 amino acids. CDR3 DNA: TGCGCCAGCAGCCAAGACACCAGGGGCTCAACTAATGAAAAACTGTTTTTT. This codes for CASSQDTRGSTNEKLFF.

The V gene is TRBV15, the J gene TRBJ1-5; the D gene is possibly TRBD1 (6 bases). Trimming shortened V by 5 bases and J by 5 bases, and 7 bases separated the two germline ends. CDR1 is LNHNV, CDR2 YYDKDF, per germline (reference sequence). The CDR3 totals 12 residues. CDR3 residues: CATSRQDQPQHF. Here the CDR3 DNA reads TGTGCCACCAGCCGACAGGATCAGCCCCAGCATTTT.

This CDR3 reads CAWSVPNEQYF. CDR3 DNA: TGTGCCTGGAGTGTACCGAACGAGCAGTACTTC. The chain joins TRBV30 to TRBJ2-7; D gene uncertain. This CDR3 is 11 amino acids long. Germline V gene lookup returns CDR1 GTSNPN and CDR2 SVGIG (reference sequence). V was clipped by 0 bases and J by 5 bases, with 5 bases between them. Full variable domain (remainder filled in from reference TRBV30 and TRBJ2-7): SQTIHQWPATLVQPVGSPLSLECTVEGTSNPNLYWYRQAAGRGLQLLFYSVGIGQISSEVPQNLSASRPQDRQFILSSKKLLLSDSGFYLCAWSVPNEQYFGPGTRLTVT.

J is TRBJ1-1 and V is TRBV5-4; TRBD1 aligns across 9 bases. This CDR3 spans 15 amino acids. The J segment lost 1 base and the V segment lost 4 bases, leaving 5 bases of the junction unmatched. CDR1 and CDR2 from the germline V gene are SGHNT and YYREEE (reference sequence). The CDR3 DNA is TGTGCCAGCAGCCGCCAGACAGGGGGGAACACTGAAGCTTTCTTT. As protein: CASSRQTGGNTEAFF.

This clone was counted a few times. The chain has TRBV29-1 and TRBJ2-5; D not resolved. V gave up 3 bases and J gave up 4 bases, with 9 bases separating them. This CDR3 is built from 12 residues. The germline CDR1 and CDR2 sequences are SQVTM and ANQGSEA. The CDR3 DNA is TGCAGCGTTGATCCGGGTTCAGAGACCCAGTACTTC. Protein product: CSVDPGSETQYF.

The chain is built from TRBV6-5 and TRBJ2-3; D not resolved. This CDR3 comprises 16 residues. The V end lost 0 bases, the J end lost 2 bases, and 12 bases lay between the germline ends. In germline, CDR1 is MNHEY, CDR2 SVGAGI. CDR3 sequence (DNA): TGTGCCAGCAGTTACTCGGGCGGTCCTACCACAGATACGCAGTATTTT. Amino acids: CASSYSGGPTTDTQYF.

This clone showed up just a few times. The chain is built from TRBV5-1 and TRBJ2-5; D is perhaps TRBD1 (6 bases). CDR3 length: 16 residues. Germline V gene sequence: CDR1 SGHRS, CDR2 YFSETQ. The V end lost 4 bases, the J end lost 0 bases, and 16 bases lay between the germline ends. The CDR3 DNA reads as TGCGCCAGCAGCACCCGACAGGTGACGTACCAAGAGACCCAGTACTTC. It yields the protein CASSTRQVTYQETQYF.

The chain couples TRBV7-9 to TRBJ2-2; 7 nucleotides align to TRBD1. CDR1 and CDR2 (germline): SEHNR, FQNEAQ (reference sequence). The CDR3 totals 16 residues. V lost 5 bases and J lost 6; bases outside the gene matches: 12. The chain's CDR3 is CASSPLTDRRAGELFF. Here the CDR3 DNA reads TGTGCCAGCAGCCCCTTAACGGACAGGAGAGCCGGGGAGCTGTTTTTT.

A few counts support this clone. This rearrangement joins TRBV19 to TRBJ1-2; D remains ambiguous. The CDR3 contains 15 residues. In germline, CDR1 is LNHDA, CDR2 SQIVND (reference sequence). V was shortened by 3 bases and J by 2 bases, with 13 bases between the two germline ends. In DNA form, the CDR3 reads TGTGCCAGTAGTATTCTGGCAGCCAGGAACTATGGCTACACCTTC. Amino acid sequence: CASSILAARNYGYTF.

Only a few counts were recorded for this clone. The genes are TRBV7-2 and TRBJ1-6; 9 bases match TRBD1. V lost 3 bases, J lost 9 bases, and 3 bases stayed unmatched. This CDR3 has 14 residues. Per the germline V gene, CDR1 is SGHTA and CDR2 is FQGNSA. The CDR3 sequence: CASSLDRGGSPLHF. The CDR3 nucleotides read TGTGCCAGCAGCTTGGACAGGGGTGGTTCACCCCTCCACTTT. Combining the CDR3 with reference TRBV7-2 and TRBJ1-6 gives the whole variable domain GAGVSQSPSNKVTEKGKDVELRCDPISGHTALYWYRQSLGQGLEFLIYFQGNSAPDKSGLPSDRFSAERTGGSVSTLTIQRTQQEDSAVYLCASSLDRGGSPLHFGNGTRLTVT.

This clone occurred a few times. Other DNA sequences of this sample code for an identical CDR3. CDR3: CSVGVNEQYF. Here the CDR3 DNA reads TGCAGCGTAGGAGTCAACGAGCAGTACTTC. V and J are TRBV29-1 and TRBJ2-7; D gene ambiguous. The CDR3 covers 10 residues. V was shortened by 6 bases and J by 5 bases, with 8 bases between the two germline ends. Per the germline V gene, CDR1 is SQVTM and CDR2 is ANQGSEA.

The gene calls are TRBV30 and TRBJ2-7, with TRBD1 matching 9 bases. Unmatched junction bases numbered 12, after V lost 3 bases and J lost 6 bases. The CDR3 has 15 amino acids. The V gene's germline CDR1 is GTSNPN and CDR2 SVGIG (reference sequence). CDR3 in amino acids: CAWRGPGGQGPEQYF. CDR3 in DNA: TGTGCCTGGAGGGGACCCGGGGGACAGGGTCCCGAGCAGTACTTC.

Written as DNA, the CDR3 is TGTGCCAGCAACGTCCGGATCACGGGACAGGGATCTTTCTTT. It encodes CASNVRITGQGSFF. V gene TRBV16 combines with J gene TRBJ1-1, with 9 bases fitting TRBD1. J lost 12 bases, V lost 7 bases, and 15 bases had no gene match. The CDR3 has 14 amino acids. CDR1 KGHSY and CDR2 FQNENV come from the germline V gene.

The rearrangement links TRBV9 to TRBJ2-5; perhaps TRBD2 as D (6 bases). CDR1 is SGDLS and CDR2 is YYNGEE in the germline V gene. The CDR3 spans 15 residues. V was pared by 0 bases and J by 2 bases, with 11 bases between. Here the CDR3 DNA reads TGTGCCAGCAGCGTAGCTCAGCGGGCTCAAGAGACCCAGTACTTC. This sequence encodes CASSVAQRAQETQYF.

This clone was seen a few times. The rearrangement links TRBV28 to TRBJ2-5; 7 bases match TRBD2. The trim removed 6 bases at V and 1 base at J, leaving 2 bases unmatched. Germline V CDR1 and CDR2: MDHEN, SYDVKM. This CDR3 spans 13 amino acids. The CDR3 here is CASRGGPQETQYF. The DNA of the CDR3 is TGTGCCAGCAGGGGAGGGCCCCAAGAGACCCAGTACTTC.

This clone turned up a few times. The rearrangement links TRBV7-2 to TRBJ1-4; unclear D gene. Per the germline V gene, CDR1 is SGHTA and CDR2 is FQGNSA. Trimming cost V 4 bases and J 2 bases, with 11 bases left between them. The CDR3 has 15 residues. This CDR3 reads CASSSQQRTNEKLFF. In DNA form, the CDR3 reads TGTGCCAGCAGCTCTCAACAGCGCACTAATGAAAAACTGTTTTTT.

This clone was observed a handful of times. The rearrangement links TRBV10-3 to TRBJ2-7; no definite D call. The CDR3 contains 17 residues. Germline values: CDR1 ENHRY, CDR2 SYGVKD. Trimming shortened V by 3 bases and J by 4 bases, and 22 bases separated the two germline ends. For the CDR3, the DNA is TGTGCCATCAGTGATCAAAGGGTCGGTGTAAGAGGTTACGAGCAGTACTTC. Its protein is CAISDQRVGVRGYEQYF.

The V gene is TRBV9, the J gene TRBJ2-5; no definite D call. The CDR3 sequence is 13 residues long. CDR1 and CDR2 (germline): SGDLS, YYNGEE. Trimming removed 0 bases from V and 5 bases from J, with 8 bases in between. As DNA, the CDR3 is TGTGCCAGCAGCGTAGCTCGCAGCGAGACCCAGTACTTC. Its translation: CASSVARSETQYF.

This clone was picked up one time. This sequence joins TRBV6-5 and TRBJ1-2; D is unresolved. The CDR3 consists of 12 residues. Germline values: CDR1 MNHEY, CDR2 SVGAGI. Deletions cut 4 bases from V and 6 bases from J, with 9 bases between. The CDR3 nucleotides are TGTGCCAGCAGTTCACTATGGGATGGCTACACCTTC. Amino acid sequence: CASSSLWDGYTF.

The chain's CDR3 is CASSRQDHTRGLLTEAFF. The CDR3 nucleotides read TGCGCCAGCAGCCGCCAAGATCATACCAGGGGGCTGCTCACTGAAGCTTTCTTT. The gene calls are TRBV4-1 and TRBJ1-1; TRBD1 aligns across 8 bases. The germline V gene has CDR1 MGHRA and CDR2 YSYEKL. J lost 4 bases, V lost 4 bases, and 17 bases had no gene match. The CDR3 length is 18 residues.

There are a few counts of this clone. The rearrangement joins TRBV6-5 to TRBJ1-1; D is uncertain. V lost 6 bases and J lost 3, with 5 bases in between. Germline assignment: CDR1 MNHEY and CDR2 SVGAGI. This CDR3 comprises 11 residues. CDR3 coding DNA: TGTGCCAGCAGAAGAGACACTGAAGCTTTCTTT. Translation: CASRRDTEAFF.

This clone has just a few counts. Other nucleotide sequences from this sample produce the same CDR3. The chain combines TRBV7-2 with TRBJ1-1, with unresolved D. V lost 6 bases to trimming and J lost 0 bases, with 8 bases between them. The CDR3 runs to 13 residues. The germline V gene has CDR1 SGHTA and CDR2 FQGNSA. As DNA, the CDR3 is TGTGCCAGCAGTAGTGGAATGAACACTGAAGCTTTCTTT. As protein: CASSSGMNTEAFF.

This clone was seen only a few times. The V gene is TRBV28, the J gene TRBJ2-1; a weak D match, TRBD2 (6 bases). The CDR3 has 16 residues. Germline assignment: CDR1 MDHEN and CDR2 SYDVKM. V lost 8 bases to trimming and J lost 2 bases, with 19 bases between them. CDR3 amino acids: CASQGGGRKAYNEQFF. The CDR3 coding sequence is TGTGCCAGCCAGGGAGGAGGGCGCAAGGCCTACAATGAGCAGTTCTTC.

The genes are TRBV10-3 and TRBJ1-2, with 9 bases matching TRBD1. The CDR3 consists of 13 residues. CDR1 ENHRY and CDR2 SYGVKD come from the germline V gene. The ends lost 6 bases at V and 6 bases at J; junction bases unmatched: 5. CDR3 sequence: CAIRDRGEDGYTF. CDR3 DNA sequence: TGTGCCATCAGGGACAGGGGCGAGGATGGCTACACCTTC.